This TCR beta chain emerged from a study of Ad26.COV2.S vaccination and SARS-CoV-2 variants. The V and J ends lost 0 bases and 6 bases respectively, with 21 bases between them. The CDR3 has 17 residues. The germline V gene has CDR1 LGHNT and CDR2 FRNRAP. The treatment is: 15 to 20 received Ad26.COV2.S at low or high dose, single or two shots; about 5 received placebo; per-sample allocation not given. Specimen acquisition occurred on day 63 following the initial vaccine or placebo injection. Produced via immunoSEQ multiplex PCR; TCRdb's table is partial and in-frame only. Of 430,000 or so clones in the sample, over 75% were seen once.

Sample: peripheral blood, taken in a trial of Ad26.COV2.S vaccine versus placebo. The receptor comes from a person between 18 and 60 years old who received the Ad26.COV2.S COVID-19 vaccine or a placebo. The genes are TRBV12-5 and TRBJ2-7, with no clear D. The DNA for the CDR3 is TGTGCTAGTGGTTTGGTAAGGAGCTTTCGCTGGGATAGCGAGCAGTACTTC. This codes for CASGLVRSFRWDSEQYF.